This note documents a single T cell receptor beta chain sequence. These data are taken from a study of blood T cells in healthy people across ages. Then a second PCR, running roughly 7 to 11 cycles, was carried out with a sample-barcoded 5' primer and a J-beta primer mix. From the 5' RACE reads, TCRdb called clonotypes with MiXCR, one entry per CDR3 protein. The sample contains 800,000 to 950,000 distinct CDR3 sequences, about 48% of which appear only once. Germline loops: CDR1 MNHEY, CDR2 SVGEGT. The CDR3 contains 11 residues. V was cut by 7 bases and J by 8 bases, with 10 bases left in between. Source material: blood. The TCR was taken from a young man in good health. The chain couples TRBV6-2 or TRBV6-3 to TRBJ2-3; D not resolved. This CDR3 is CASTSTVTQYF. The CDR3 nucleotides are TGTGCCAGCACCTCCACCGTTACGCAGTATTTT.